One and the same sample provided the 7 T cell receptor beta chains below, sequenced in a study of immune heterogeneity within non-small cell lung tumors. Genomic DNA from bulk tumor acted as the template, and 600 ng was loaded per sample. Several biopsies per primary tumor, spaced far apart, were taken during surgery. Curative operations were performed on patients who had untreated, newly diagnosed non-small cell lung cancer. TCR beta CDR3 was amplified by multiplex PCR, first round around 10 cycles, 32 V and 13 J primers. TCRdb reprocessed the multiplex PCR reads with MiXCR, giving one entry per CDR3 protein. The table lists a few thousand distinct CDR3 sequences, around 19% of them singletons. Sequencing was done on a sample of lung tumor tissue. These receptors came from a middle-aged man with non-small cell lung cancer.

This clonotype is medium-sized. The CDR3 sequence is CASSGWGEVEKLFF. CDR3 nucleotide sequence: TGTGCCAGCAGTGGCTGGGGGGAGGTTGAAAAACTGTTTTTT. The chain has TRBV28 and TRBJ1-4, with D possibly matching TRBD1 (5 bases). Per germline, CDR1 MDHEN and CDR2 SYDVKM. The V end was cut by 5 bases, the J end by 7 bases, with 14 bases between. The length of the CDR3 is 14 residues.

In its sample, this clonotype is medium-sized. V gene TRBV4-1 combines with J gene TRBJ2-7; a weak D match, TRBD2 (7 bases). Germline V gene data show CDR1 as MGHRA and CDR2 as YSYEKL. The CDR3 extends over 14 amino acids. The V end was cut by 0 bases, the J end by 5 bases, with 11 bases between. CDR3 region: CASSQEGGAHEQYF. The CDR3 DNA follows: TGCGCCAGCAGCCAAGAAGGGGGGGCCCACGAGCAGTACTTC.

This clonotype counts as medium-sized. The chain uses TRBV7-3 and TRBJ2-1, with TRBD2 matching over 8 bases. The V segment lost 5 bases and the J segment 6 bases; nucleotides outside the gene matches: 6. CDR1 and CDR2 from the germline V gene are SGHTA and FQGTGA. The CDR3 is made up of 14 amino acids. In DNA, the CDR3 is TGTGCCAGCAGCCCCCGCGGACTAGCCAATGAGCAGTTCTTC. Its protein product is CASSPRGLANEQFF.

On this clonotype: Lacking the conserved final phenylalanine or tryptophan, this CDR3 likely reflects a read error. The genes are TRBV19 and TRBJ2-1; a weak D match, TRBD2 (5 bases). The germline V gene has CDR1 LNHDA and CDR2 SQIVND (reference sequence). Trimming took off 3 bases at V and 3 bases at J, with 15 bases between the two ends. The CDR3 loop spans 16 amino acids. The CDR3 region has the DNA TGTGCCAGTAGTATTAGTCGTCTAGCTAGCTACAATGAGCAGTTCCTC. The encoded protein is CASSISRLASYNEQFL.

This clonotype was counted a single time. A much bigger clone sits one base away, suggesting this may be a read error. The rearrangement joins TRBV6-1 to TRBJ2-5; tentatively, D is TRBD1 or TRBD2 (5 bases each). Germline loops: CDR1 MNHNS, CDR2 SASEGT. This CDR3 is 12 amino acids long. CDR3 sequence (DNA): TGTGCCAGCTGGGACGGGGATGGGGCCCATTACTTC. Residues: CASWDGDGAHYF.

By share, this clonotype ranks as medium-sized. The rearrangement joins TRBV2 to TRBJ2-7; 10 bases are shared with TRBD1. V was clipped by 6 bases and J by 3 bases; unmatched bases: 8. The germline V gene has CDR1 SNHLY and CDR2 FYNNEI. The CDR3 consists of 15 residues. The CDR3 coding sequence is TGTGCCAGCAGATTAACTGGGACAGGGGACTACGAGCAGTACTTC. Its protein is CASRLTGTGDYEQYF.

Regarding this clonotype: A read error may be the cause here, since a much bigger clone is one base away. The chain has TRBV6-1 and TRBJ2-2, with 8 bases identical to TRBD1. J lost 4 bases, V lost 9 bases, and 10 bases had no gene match. The CDR3 length is 15 residues. From germline, CDR1 is MNHNS and CDR2 SASEGT. Here the CDR3 reads CARSRQGPLTGELFF. DNA of the CDR3: TGTGCCAGAAGTCGACAGGGGCCACTCACCGGGGAGCTGTTTTTT.